This T cell receptor beta chain was recorded in a study of cytomegalovirus exposure and HLA in healthy donors. Findings and limits, study-wide: In vitro assays verified that a few CMV-associated chains recognized CMV antigens specifically. TCR sequences were mostly rare, though some public TCRs occurred in many donors. Listed as cytomegalovirus-associated were over 150 TCR beta chains.

Produced via immunoSEQ multiplex PCR; TCRdb's table is partial and in-frame only. The sample has 130,000 to 150,000 clones, approximately 89% seen once; the top ten hold about 10%. Note on this clone: Its specificity is not known.

Per the germline V gene, CDR1 is SGHTA and CDR2 is FQGNSA. The length of the CDR3 is 15 residues. V was cut by 5 bases and J by 0 bases, with 10 bases left in between. The donors were part of the validation cohort of 120 or so subjects. That cohort was separate from the first cohort, which comprised 700 or so subjects. The clonotype originates from a woman aged 18-29 years in good health and CMV-seropositive. The material sequenced was PBMCs. V usage is TRBV7-2 and J usage is TRBJ2-2; D is unresolved. Written as DNA, the CDR3 is TGTGCCAGCAGCCCCTCGCAGACGAACACCGGGGAGCTGTTTTTT. Amino acids: CASSPSQTNTGELFF.